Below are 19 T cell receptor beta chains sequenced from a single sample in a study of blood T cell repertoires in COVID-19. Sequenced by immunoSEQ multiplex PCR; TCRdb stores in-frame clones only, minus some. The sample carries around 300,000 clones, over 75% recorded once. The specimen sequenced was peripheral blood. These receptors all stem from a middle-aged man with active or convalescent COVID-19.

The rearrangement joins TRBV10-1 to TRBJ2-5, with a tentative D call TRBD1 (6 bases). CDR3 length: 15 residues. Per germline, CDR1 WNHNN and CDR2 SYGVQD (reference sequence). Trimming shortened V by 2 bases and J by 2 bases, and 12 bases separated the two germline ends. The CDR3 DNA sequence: TGCGCCAGCAGTGAGCCCCGGACAGATCAAGAGACCCAGTACTTC. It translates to CASSEPRTDQETQYF.

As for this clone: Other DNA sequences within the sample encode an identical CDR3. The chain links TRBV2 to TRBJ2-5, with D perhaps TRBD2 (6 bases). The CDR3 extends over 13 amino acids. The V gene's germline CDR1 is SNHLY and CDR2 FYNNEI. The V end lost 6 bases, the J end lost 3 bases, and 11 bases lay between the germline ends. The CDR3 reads CASRGTGEETQYF. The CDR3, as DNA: TGTGCCAGCAGGGGGACGGGGGAAGAGACCCAGTACTTC.

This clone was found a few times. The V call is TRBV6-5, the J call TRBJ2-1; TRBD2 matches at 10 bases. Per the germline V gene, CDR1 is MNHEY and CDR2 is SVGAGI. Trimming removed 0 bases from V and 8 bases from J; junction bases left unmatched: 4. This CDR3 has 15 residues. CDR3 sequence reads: CASSYSPSGSHEQFF. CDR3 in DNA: TGTGCCAGCAGTTACTCGCCTAGCGGGAGCCATGAGCAGTTCTTC.

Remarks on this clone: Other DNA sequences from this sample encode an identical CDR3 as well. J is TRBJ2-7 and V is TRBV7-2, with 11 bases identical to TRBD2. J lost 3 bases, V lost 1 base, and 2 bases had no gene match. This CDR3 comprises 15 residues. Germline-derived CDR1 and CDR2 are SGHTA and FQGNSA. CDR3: CASSLGLAGGYEQYF. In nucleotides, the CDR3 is TGTGCCAGCAGCTTAGGCCTAGCGGGGGGCTACGAGCAGTACTTC. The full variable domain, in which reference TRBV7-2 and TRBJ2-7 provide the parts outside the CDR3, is GAGVSQSPSNKVTEKGKDVELRCDPISGHTALYWYRQSLGQGLEFLIYFQGNSAPDKSGLPSDRFSAERTGGSVSTLTIQRTQQEDSAVYLCASSLGLAGGYEQYFGPGTRLTVT.

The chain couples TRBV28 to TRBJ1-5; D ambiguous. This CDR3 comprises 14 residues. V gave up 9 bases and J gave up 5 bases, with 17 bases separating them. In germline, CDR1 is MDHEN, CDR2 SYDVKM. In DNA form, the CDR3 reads TGTGCCAGGGAATTTGAAGGTCGGGATCAGCCCCAGCATTTT. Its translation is CAREFEGRDQPQHF.

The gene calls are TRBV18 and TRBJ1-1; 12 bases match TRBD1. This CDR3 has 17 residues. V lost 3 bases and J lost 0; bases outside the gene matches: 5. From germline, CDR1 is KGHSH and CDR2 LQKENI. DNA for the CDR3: TGTGCCAGCTCACCTAGGGACAGGGGGCGCCTGAACACTGAAGCTTTCTTT. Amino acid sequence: CASSPRDRGRLNTEAFF.

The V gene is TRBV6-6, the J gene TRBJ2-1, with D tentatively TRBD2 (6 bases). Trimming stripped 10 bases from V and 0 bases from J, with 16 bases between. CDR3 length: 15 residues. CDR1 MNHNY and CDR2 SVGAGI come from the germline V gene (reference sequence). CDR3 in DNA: TGTGCCACCGGGGGAAAGACGAGCTCCTACAATGAGCAGTTCTTC. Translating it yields CATGGKTSSYNEQFF.

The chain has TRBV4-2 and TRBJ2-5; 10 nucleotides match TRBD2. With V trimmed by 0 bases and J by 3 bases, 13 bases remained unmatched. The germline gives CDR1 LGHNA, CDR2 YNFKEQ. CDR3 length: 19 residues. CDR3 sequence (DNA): TGTGCCAGCAGCCAAGATCGTTGGGTAGCGGGAGGAGGAGAAGAGACCCAGTACTTC. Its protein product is CASSQDRWVAGGGEETQYF.

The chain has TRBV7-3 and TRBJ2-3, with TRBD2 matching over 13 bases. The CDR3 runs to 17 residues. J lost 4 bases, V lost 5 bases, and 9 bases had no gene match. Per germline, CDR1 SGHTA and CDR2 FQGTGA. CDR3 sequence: CASSPRTSGSGPDTQYF. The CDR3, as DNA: TGTGCCAGCAGCCCAAGGACTAGCGGGAGTGGGCCAGATACGCAGTATTTT.

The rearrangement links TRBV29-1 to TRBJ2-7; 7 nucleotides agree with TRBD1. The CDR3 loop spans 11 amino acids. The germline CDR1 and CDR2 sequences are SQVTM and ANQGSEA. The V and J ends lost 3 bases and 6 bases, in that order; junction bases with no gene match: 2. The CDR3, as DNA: TGCAGCGTTGATGCAGGGGGCGAGCAGTACTTC. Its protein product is CSVDAGGEQYF.

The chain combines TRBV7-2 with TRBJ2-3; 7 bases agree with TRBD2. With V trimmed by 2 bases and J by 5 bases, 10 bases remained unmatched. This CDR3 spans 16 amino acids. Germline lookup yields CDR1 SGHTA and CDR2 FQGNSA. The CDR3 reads CASSLSSGWSIDTQYF. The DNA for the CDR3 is TGTGCCAGCAGCTTAAGTAGCGGGTGGTCGATAGATACGCAGTATTTT.

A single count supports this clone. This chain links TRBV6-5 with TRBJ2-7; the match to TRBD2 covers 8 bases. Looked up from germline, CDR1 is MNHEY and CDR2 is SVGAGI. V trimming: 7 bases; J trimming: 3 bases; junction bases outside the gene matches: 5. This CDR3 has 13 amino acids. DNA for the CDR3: TGTGCCAGCACCTCCGCGGGAGGCTACGAGCAGTACTTC. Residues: CASTSAGGYEQYF.

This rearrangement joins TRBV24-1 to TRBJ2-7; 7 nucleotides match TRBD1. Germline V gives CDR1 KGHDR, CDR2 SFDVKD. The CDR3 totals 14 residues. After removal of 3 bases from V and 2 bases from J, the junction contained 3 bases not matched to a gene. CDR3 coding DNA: TGTGCCACCAGTGATCCGGACAGGCCCTACGAGCAGTACTTC. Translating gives CATSDPDRPYEQYF.

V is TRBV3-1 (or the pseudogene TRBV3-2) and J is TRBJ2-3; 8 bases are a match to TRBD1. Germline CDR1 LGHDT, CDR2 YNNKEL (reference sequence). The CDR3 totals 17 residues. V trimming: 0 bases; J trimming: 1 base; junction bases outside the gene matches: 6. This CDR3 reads CASSQDRGTGGTDTQYF. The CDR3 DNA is TGTGCCAGCAGCCAAGATCGAGGGACAGGAGGCACAGATACGCAGTATTTT.

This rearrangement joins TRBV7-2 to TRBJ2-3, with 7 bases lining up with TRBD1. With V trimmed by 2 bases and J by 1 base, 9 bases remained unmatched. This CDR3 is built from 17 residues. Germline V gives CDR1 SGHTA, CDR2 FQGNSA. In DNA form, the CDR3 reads TGTGCCAGCAGCTTATGGTCACAGGGGCTGGGCACAGATACGCAGTATTTT. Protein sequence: CASSLWSQGLGTDTQYF.

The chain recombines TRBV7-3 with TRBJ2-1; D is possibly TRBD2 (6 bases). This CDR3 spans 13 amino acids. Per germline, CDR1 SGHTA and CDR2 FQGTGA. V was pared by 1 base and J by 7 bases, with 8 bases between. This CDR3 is CASSLIRGNEQFF. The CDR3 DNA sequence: TGTGCCAGCAGCTTAATTCGGGGGAATGAGCAGTTCTTC.

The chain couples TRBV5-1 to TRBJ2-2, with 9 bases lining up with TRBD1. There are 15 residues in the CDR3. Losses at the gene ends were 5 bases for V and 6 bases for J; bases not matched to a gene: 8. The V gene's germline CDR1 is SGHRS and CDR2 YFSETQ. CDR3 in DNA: TGCGCCAGCAGTTCCGGGACAGGGTACCCCGGGGAGCTGTTTTTT. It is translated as CASSSGTGYPGELFF. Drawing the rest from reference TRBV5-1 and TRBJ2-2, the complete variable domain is KAGVTQTPRYLIKTRGQQVTLSCSPISGHRSVSWYQQTPGQGLQFLFEYFSETQRNKGNFPGRFSGRQFSNSRSEMNVSTLELGDSALYLCASSSGTGYPGELFFGEGSRLTVL.

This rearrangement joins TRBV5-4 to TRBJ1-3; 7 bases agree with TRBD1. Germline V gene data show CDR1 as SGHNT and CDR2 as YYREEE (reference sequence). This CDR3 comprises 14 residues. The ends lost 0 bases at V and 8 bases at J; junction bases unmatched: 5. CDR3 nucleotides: TGTGCCAGCAGCTTGGTATCAGGGGGAGACACCATATATTTT. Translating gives CASSLVSGGDTIYF.

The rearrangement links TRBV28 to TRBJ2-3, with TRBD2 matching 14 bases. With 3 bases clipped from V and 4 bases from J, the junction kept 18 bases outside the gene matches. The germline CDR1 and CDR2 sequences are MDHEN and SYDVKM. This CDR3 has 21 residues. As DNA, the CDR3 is TGTGCCAGCAGTTTCGGCCTTACGTGGACTAGCGGGGGGAGCGGGCCAGATACGCAGTATTTT. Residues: CASSFGLTWTSGGSGPDTQYF.